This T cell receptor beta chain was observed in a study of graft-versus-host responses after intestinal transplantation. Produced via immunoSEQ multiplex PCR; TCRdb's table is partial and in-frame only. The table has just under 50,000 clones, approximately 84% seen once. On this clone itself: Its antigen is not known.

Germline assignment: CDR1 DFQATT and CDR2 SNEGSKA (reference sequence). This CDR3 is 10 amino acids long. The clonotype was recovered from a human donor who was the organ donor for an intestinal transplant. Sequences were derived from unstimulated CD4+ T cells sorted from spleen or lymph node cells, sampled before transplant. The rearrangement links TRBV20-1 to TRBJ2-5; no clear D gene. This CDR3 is CSAGQETQYF. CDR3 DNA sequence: TGCAGCGCCGGGCAAGAGACCCAGTACTTC.